The entry that follows covers one T cell receptor (beta chain) sequence. The antigen remains unidentified. TRB cDNA libraries were made by UMI-labeled 5' RACE. Each CDR3 protein gets one entry in TCRdb, which reprocessed the 5' RACE reads and gives no DNA. This repertoire includes 84,000 or so distinct CDR3 sequences. The CDR3 covers 15 residues. In germline, CDR1 is MNHEY, CDR2 SVGEGT. The sorting of each CD8+ T cell subset was done in triplicate, at some 300,000 cells each. A CD45RO-CCR7+CD27+CD95- phenotype identified naive CD8+ T cells. The data belong to a study of CXCR3-negative and CXCR3-positive naive CD8 T cells. Overall study results and limits: Diversity proved comparably high across both naive subsets and much lower in memory CD8+ cells. Naive cells that were CXCR3-negative or CXCR3-positive used TRBV-TRBJ genes alike, while memory cells diverged.

The genes are TRBV6-2 or TRBV6-3 and TRBJ2-6. The sequence was obtained from a human donor in good health. Some clones in this sample may be carry-over from other donors' samples. The specimen sequenced was naive CXCR3- CD8+ T cells from blood. Regarding subset: CD45RO-CCR7+CD27+CD95- naive CD8+ T cells lacking CXCR3 (TNR3-). This chain's CDR3 is CASSSGVSGANVLTF.